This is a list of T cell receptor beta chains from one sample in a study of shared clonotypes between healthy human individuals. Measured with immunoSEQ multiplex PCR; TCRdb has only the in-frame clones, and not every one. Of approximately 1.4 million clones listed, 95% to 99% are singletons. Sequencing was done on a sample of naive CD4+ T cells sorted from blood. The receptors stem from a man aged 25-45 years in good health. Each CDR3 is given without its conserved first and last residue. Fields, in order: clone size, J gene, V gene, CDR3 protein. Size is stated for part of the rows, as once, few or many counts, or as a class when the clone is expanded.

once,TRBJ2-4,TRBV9,ASSVVITAKNIQY
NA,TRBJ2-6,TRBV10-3,AISDLSGANVLT
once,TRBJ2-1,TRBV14,ASSQVVRYEQF
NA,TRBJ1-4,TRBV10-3,AISEGGGGGEKLF
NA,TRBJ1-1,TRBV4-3,ASSLLIGAEAF
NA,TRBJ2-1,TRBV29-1,SVDDRSSYNEQF
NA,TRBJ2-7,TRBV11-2,ASSPRQSSYEQY
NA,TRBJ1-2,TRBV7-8,ASSLEVLGGYT
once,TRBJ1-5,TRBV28,ASSAGTAVDQPQH
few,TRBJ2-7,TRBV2,ASSGTGFYEQY
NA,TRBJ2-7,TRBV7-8,ASSLKNEQY
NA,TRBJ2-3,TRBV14,ASSHRATDTQY
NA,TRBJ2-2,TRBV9,ASSVETTKAGELF
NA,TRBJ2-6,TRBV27,ASSKPRGSGANVLT
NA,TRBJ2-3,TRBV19,ASSIDPSTDTQY
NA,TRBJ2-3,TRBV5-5,ASSLTDTQY
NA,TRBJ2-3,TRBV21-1,ASSYPPSSACDTQY
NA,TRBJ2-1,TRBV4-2,ASSQDIQSSYNEQF
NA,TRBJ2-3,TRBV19,ASSTWAAQDDTQY
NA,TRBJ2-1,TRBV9,ASSADRRNEQF
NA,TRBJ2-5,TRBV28,ASSGQGKETQY
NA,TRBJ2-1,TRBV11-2,ASSLAGRSYNEQF
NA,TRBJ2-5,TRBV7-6,ASSGGGWETQY
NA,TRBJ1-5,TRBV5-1,ASSQYPGTGRGNQPQH
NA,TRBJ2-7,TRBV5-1,ASSLSGRSTEQY
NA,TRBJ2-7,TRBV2,ASSVDARGYEQY
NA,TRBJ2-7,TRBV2,ASTRSVLYEQY
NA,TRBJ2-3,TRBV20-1,SACQTDTQY
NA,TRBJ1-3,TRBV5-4,ASSSLGNTIY
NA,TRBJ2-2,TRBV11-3,ASRVSGTNTGELF
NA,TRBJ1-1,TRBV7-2,ASRYTAENTEAF
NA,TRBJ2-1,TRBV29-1,SVERDPGELLEQF
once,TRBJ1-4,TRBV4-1,ASSQGPGTTNEKLF
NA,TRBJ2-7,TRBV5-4,ASSLARARGYEQY
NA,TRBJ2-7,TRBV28,ASSYTGTGDYEQY
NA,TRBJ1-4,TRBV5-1,ASSLLGGLQEKLF
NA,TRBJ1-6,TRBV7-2,ASSGTVRGGSSPLH
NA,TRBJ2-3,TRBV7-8,ASSLAPLAGGTDTQY
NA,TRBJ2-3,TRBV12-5,ASGWPPGAGTTDTQY
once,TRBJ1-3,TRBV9,ASGRLSGNTIY
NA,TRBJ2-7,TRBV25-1,ASSERGGSYEQY
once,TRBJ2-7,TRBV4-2,ASSHGPSVNEQY
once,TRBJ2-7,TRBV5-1,ASSLLGLAESEQY
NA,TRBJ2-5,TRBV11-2,ASSLVTPQETQY
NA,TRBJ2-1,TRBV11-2,ASSLQWSGRNEQF
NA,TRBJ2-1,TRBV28,ASRLAGSSAEQF
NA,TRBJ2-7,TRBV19,ASSILTKPWEQY
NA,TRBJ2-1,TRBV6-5,ASSPSTGTYNEQF
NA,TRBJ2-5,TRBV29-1,SGRAGETQY
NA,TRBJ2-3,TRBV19,ASSTQGQGDTQY
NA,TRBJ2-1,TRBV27,ASRVGDRDDNEQF
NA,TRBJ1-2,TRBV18,ATTSMQAATYGYT
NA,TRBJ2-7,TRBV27,ASSFNVDSTSEQY
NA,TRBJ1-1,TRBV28,ASSLKRAGVMNTEAF